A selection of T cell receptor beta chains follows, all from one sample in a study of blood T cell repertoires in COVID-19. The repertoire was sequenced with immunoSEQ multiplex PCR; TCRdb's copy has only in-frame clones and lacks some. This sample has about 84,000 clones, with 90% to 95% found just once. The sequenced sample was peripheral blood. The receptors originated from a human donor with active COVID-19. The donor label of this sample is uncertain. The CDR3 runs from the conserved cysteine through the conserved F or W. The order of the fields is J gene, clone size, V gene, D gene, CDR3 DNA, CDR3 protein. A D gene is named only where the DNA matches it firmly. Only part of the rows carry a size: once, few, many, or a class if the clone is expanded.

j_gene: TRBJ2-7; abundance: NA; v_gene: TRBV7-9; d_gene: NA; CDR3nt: TGTGCCAGCAGCTTAGTAGCCGGACTCACCGTGCAGGGGTCCTACGAGCAGTACTTC; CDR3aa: CASSLVAGLTVQGSYEQYF
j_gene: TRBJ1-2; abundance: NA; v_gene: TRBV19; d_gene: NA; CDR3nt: TGTGCCAGTAAGAGGGACGCGGACTATGGCTGCACCTTC; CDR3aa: CASKRDADYGCTF
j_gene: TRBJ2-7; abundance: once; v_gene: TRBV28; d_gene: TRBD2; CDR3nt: TGTGCCAGCAGAGGGGTTCCGTATGGCGGGAGGGTATACGAGCAGTACTTC; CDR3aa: CASRGVPYGGRVYEQYF
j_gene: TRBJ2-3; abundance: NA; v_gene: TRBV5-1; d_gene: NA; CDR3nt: TGCGCCAGCAGCTTCCGCCAGGGGCAGATAGATACGCAGTATTTT; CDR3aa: CASSFRQGQIDTQYF
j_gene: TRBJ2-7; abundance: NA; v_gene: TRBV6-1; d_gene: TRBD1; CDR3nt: TGTGCCAGCAGTGAACCCGGACAGGGGACCTACGAGCAGTACTTC; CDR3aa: CASSEPGQGTYEQYF
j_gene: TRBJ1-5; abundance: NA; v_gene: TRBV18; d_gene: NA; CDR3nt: TGTGCCAGCTCAGCGAATCAGGGGAACCAGCCCCAGCATTTT; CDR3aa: CASSANQGNQPQHF
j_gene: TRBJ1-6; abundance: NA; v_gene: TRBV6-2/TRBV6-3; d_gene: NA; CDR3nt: TGTGCCAGCAGTTACGAGCTTTCACGTTCACCCCTCCACTTT; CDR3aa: CASSYELSRSPLHF
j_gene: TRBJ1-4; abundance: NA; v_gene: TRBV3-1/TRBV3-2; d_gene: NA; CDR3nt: TGTGCCAGCAGCCTTAGACAGGCCCCGTGGGAAAAACTGTTTTTT; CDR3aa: CASSLRQAPWEKLFF
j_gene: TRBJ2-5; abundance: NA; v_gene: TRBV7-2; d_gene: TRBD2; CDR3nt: TGTGCCAGCAGCTTAGTAAAGCTAGCGGGGGGGCAAGAGACCCAGTACTTC; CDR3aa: CASSLVKLAGGQETQYF
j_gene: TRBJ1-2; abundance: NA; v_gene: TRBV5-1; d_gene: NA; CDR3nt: TGCGCCAGCAAGCTGTCTAACTATGGCTACACCTTC; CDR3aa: CASKLSNYGYTF
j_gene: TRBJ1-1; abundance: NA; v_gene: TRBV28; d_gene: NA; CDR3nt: TGTGCCAGCAGGGGCAACACTGAAGCTTTCTTT; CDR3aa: CASRGNTEAFF
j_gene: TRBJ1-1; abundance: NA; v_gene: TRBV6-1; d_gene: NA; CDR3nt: TGTGCCAGCAGTGGGTTGATCGGAGGGGCAATGAACACTGAAGCTTTCTTT; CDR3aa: CASSGLIGGAMNTEAFF
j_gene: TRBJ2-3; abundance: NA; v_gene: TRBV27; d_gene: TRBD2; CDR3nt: TGTGCCAGCAGTTTCAGCGGGAAAGTTACAGATACGCAGTATTTT; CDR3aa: CASSFSGKVTDTQYF
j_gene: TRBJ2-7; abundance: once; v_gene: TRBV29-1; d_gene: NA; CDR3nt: TGCAGCGTTCAATCGGGGGACTCCTACGAGCAGTACTTC; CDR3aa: CSVQSGDSYEQYF
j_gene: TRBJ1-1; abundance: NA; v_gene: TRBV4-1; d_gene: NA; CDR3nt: TGCGCCAGCAGCCAGGCCGCGGGGTACACTGAAGCTTTCTTT; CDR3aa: CASSQAAGYTEAFF
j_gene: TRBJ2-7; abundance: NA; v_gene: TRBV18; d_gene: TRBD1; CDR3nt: TGTGCCAGCTCACCGGACAGGGTTTGGTACGAGCAGTACTTC; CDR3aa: CASSPDRVWYEQYF
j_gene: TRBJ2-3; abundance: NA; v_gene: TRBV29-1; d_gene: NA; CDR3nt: TGCAGCGTGAGCTTTGCGGGGGCCACAGATACGCAGTATTTT; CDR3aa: CSVSFAGATDTQYF
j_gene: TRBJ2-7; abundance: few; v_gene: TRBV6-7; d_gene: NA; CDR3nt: TGTGCCAGCAGTTACTCGAAGCCAGGCGCGAGCTACGAGCAGTACTTC; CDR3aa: CASSYSKPGASYEQYF
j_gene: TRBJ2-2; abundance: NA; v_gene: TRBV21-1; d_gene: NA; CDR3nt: TGTGCCAGCAGCAAAAATGGACAGTTGGGACCGAACACCGGGGAGCTGTTTTTT; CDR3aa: CASSKNGQLGPNTGELFF
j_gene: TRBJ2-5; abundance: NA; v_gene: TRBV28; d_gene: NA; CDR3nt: TGTGCCAGCACCCAGGGAAGCGAGACCCAGTACTTC; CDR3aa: CASTQGSETQYF